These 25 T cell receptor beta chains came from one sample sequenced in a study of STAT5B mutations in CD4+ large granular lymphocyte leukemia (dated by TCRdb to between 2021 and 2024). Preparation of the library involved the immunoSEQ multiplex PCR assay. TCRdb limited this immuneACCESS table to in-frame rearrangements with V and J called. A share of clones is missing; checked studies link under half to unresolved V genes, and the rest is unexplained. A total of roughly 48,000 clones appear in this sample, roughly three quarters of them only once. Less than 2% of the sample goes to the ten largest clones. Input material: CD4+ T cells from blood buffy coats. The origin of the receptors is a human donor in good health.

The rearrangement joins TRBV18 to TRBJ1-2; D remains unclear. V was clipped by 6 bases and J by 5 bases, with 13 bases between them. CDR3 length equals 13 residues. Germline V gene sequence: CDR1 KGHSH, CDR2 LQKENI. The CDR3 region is CASSVDGLYGYTF. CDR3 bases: TGTGCCAGCTCTGTCGACGGCCTATATGGCTACACCTTC.

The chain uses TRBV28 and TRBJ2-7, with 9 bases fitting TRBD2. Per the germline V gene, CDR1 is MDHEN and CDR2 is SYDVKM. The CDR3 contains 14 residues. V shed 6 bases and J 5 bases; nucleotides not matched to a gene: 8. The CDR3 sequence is CASSPIAGAHEQYF. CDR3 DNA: TGTGCCAGCAGCCCTATAGCGGGGGCACACGAGCAGTACTTC. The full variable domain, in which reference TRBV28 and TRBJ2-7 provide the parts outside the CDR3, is DVKVTQSSRYLVKRTGEKVFLECVQDMDHENMFWYRQDPGLGLRLIYFSYDVKMKEKGDIPEGYSVSREKKERFSLILESASTNQTSMYLCASSPIAGAHEQYFGPGTRLTVT.

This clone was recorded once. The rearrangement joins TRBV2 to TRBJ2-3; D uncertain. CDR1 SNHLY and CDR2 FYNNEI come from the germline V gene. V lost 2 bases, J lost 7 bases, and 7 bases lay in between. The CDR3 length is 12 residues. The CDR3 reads CASSETRYTQYF. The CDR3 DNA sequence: TGTGCCAGCAGTGAAACCCGATATACGCAGTATTTT.

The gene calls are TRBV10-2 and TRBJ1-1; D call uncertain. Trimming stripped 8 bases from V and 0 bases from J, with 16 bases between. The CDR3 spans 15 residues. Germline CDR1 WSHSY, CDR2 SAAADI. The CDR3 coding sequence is TGCGCCAGCGCCAGTTCGGGCCGGATGAACACTGAAGCTTTCTTT. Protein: CASASSGRMNTEAFF.

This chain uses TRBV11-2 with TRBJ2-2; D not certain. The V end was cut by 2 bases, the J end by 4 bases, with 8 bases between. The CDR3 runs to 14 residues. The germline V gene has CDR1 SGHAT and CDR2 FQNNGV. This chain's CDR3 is CASSLWGSTGELFF. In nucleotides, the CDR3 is TGTGCCAGCAGCTTATGGGGTTCCACCGGGGAGCTGTTTTTT. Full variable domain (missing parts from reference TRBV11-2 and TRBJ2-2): EAGVAQSPRYKIIEKRQSVAFWCNPISGHATLYWYQQILGQGPKLLIQFQNNGVVDDSQLPKDRFSAERLKGVDSTLKIQPAKLEDSAVYLCASSLWGSTGELFFGEGSRLTVL.

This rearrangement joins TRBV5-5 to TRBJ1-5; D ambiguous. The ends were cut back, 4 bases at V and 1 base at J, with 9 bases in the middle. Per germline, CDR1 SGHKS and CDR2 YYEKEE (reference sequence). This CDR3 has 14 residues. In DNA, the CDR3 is TGTGCCAGCAGCCCGGACGGGAGCAATCAGCCCCAGCATTTT. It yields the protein CASSPDGSNQPQHF.

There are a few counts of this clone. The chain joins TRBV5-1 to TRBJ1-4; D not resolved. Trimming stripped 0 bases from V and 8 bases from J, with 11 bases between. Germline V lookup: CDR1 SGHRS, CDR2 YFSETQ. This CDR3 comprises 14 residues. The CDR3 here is CASSLGHGGEKLFF. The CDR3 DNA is TGCGCCAGCAGCTTGGGGCACGGAGGGGAAAAACTGTTTTTT.

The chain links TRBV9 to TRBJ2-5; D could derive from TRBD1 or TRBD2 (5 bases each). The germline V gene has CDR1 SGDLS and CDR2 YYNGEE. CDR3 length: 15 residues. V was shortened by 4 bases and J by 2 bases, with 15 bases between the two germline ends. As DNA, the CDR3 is TGTGCCAGCAGCAGAGGGGTAACGGATCAAGAGACCCAGTACTTC. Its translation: CASSRGVTDQETQYF.

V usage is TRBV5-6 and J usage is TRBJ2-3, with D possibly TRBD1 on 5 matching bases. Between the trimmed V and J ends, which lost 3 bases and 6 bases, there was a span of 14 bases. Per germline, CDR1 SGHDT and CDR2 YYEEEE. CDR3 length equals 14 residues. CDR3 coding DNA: TGTGCCAGCAGCTCCCAGGGATCCGGGGATACGCAGTATTTT. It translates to CASSSQGSGDTQYF.

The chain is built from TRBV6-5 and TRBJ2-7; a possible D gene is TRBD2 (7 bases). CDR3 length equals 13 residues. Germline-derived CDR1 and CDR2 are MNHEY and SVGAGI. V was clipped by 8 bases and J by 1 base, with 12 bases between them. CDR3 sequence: CASGGGASYEQYF. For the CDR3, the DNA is TGTGCCAGCGGGGGGGGCGCGTCCTACGAGCAGTACTTC.

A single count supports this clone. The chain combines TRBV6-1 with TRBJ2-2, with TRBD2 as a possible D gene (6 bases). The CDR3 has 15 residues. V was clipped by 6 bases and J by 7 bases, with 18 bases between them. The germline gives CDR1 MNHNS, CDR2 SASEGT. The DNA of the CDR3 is TGTGCCAGCAGAGCTCCGTTGCAGGAGGGCGGGGAGCTGTTTTTT. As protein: CASRAPLQEGGELFF.

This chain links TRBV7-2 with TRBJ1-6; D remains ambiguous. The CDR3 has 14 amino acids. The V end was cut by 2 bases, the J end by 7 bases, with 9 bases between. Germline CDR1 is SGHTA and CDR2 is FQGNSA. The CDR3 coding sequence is TGTGCCAGCAGCTTACCTAACCTAAATTCACCCCTCCACTTT. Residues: CASSLPNLNSPLHF.

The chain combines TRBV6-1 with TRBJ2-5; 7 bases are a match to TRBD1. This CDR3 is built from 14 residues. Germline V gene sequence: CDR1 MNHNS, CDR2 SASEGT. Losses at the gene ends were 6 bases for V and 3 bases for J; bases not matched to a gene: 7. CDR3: CASRYQGGEETQYF. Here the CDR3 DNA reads TGTGCCAGCAGATATCAAGGGGGCGAAGAGACCCAGTACTTC.

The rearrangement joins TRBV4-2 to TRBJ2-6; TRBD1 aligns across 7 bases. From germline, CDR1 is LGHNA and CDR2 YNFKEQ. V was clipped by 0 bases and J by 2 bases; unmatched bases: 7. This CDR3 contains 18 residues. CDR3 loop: CASSQDPTGSPGANVLTF. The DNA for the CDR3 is TGTGCCAGCAGCCAAGACCCGACAGGGAGTCCTGGGGCCAACGTCCTGACTTTC.

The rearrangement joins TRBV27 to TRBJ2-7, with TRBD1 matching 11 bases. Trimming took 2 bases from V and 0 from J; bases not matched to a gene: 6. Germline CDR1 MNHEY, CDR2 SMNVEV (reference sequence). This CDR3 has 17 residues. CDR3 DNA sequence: TGTGCCAGCAGTTTAGGGACAGGGACAGGGGGCTCCTACGAGCAGTACTTC. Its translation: CASSLGTGTGGSYEQYF.

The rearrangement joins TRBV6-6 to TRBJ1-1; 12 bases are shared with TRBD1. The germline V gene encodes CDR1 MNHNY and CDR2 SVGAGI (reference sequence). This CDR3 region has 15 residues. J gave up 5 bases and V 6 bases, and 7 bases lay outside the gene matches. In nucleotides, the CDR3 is TGTGCCAGCAGCGCCGGGACAGGGGGCCAGACTGAAGCTTTCTTT. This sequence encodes CASSAGTGGQTEAFF.

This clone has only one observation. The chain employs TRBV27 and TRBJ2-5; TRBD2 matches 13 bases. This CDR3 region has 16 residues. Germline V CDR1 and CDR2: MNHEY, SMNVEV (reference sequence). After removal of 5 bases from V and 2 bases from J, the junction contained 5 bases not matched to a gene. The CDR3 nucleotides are TGTGCCAGCAGTCCATCACTAGCGGGGGGGCAAGAGACCCAGTACTTC. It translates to CASSPSLAGGQETQYF.

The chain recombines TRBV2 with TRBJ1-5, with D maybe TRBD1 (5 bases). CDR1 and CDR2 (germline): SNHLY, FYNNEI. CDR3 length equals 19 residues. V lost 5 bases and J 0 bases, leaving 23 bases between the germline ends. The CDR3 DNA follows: TGTGCCAGCAGTTGGGGGGTGGGACGGAGGAGTTTTAGCAATCAGCCCCAGCATTTT. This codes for CASSWGVGRRSFSNQPQHF.

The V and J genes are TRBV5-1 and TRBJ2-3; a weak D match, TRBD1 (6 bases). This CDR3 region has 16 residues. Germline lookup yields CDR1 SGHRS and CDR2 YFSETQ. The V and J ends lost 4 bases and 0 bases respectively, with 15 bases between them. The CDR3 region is CASSQTGRFSTDTQYF. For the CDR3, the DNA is TGCGCCAGCAGCCAAACAGGGCGATTTAGCACAGATACGCAGTATTTT.

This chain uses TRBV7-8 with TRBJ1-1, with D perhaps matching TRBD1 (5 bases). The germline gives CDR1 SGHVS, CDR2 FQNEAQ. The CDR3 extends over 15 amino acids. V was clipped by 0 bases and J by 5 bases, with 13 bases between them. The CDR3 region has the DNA TGTGCCAGCAGCTTAGCCTTAGGGGTGTGGACTGAAGCTTTCTTT. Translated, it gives CASSLALGVWTEAFF.

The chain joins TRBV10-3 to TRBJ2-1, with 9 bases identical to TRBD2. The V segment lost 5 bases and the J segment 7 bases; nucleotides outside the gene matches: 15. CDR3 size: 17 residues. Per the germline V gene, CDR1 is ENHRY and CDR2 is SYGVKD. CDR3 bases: TGTGCCATCAGTAGCACGAAGGGCGGGGGGGCGAATAATGAGCAGTTCTTC. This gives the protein CAISSTKGGGANNEQFF.

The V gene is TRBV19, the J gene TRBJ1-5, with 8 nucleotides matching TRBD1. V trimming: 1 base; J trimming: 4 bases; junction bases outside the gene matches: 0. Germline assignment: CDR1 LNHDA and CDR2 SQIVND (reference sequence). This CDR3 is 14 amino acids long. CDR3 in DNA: TGTGCCAGTAGTATAGGGACAGGGAATCAGCCCCAGCATTTT. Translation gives CASSIGTGNQPQHF. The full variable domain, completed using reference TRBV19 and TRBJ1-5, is DGGITQSPKYLFRKEGQNVTLSCEQNLNHDAMYWYRQDPGQGLRLIYYSQIVNDFQKGDIAEGYSVSREKKESFPLTVTSAQKNPTAFYLCASSIGTGNQPQHFGDGTRLSIL.

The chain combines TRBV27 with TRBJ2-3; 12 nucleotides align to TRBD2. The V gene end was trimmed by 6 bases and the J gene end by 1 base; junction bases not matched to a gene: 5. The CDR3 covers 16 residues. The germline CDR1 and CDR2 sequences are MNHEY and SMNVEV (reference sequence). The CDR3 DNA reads TGTGCCAGCAGGCAGACTAGCGGGAGAGGCACAGATACGCAGTATTTT. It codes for CASRQTSGRGTDTQYF.

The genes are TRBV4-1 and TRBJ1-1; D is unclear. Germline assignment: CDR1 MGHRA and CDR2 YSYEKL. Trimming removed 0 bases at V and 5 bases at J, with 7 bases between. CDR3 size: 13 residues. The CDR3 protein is CASSQERSTEAFF. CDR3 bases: TGCGCCAGCAGCCAAGAAAGGTCAACTGAAGCTTTCTTT.

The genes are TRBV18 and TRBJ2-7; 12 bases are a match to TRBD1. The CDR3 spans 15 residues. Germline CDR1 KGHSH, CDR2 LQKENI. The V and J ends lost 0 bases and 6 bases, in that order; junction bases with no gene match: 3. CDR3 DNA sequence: TGTGCCAGCTCACCACCGGGACAGGGGGCGACCGAGCAGTACTTC. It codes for CASSPPGQGATEQYF.